This TCR beta chain comes out of a study of blood T cell repertoires in COVID-19. The CDR3 runs to 15 residues. The germline V and J ends were trimmed by 3 bases and 5 bases, with 16 bases remaining between them. Per the germline V gene, CDR1 is KGHSH and CDR2 is LQKENI. Per the authors' pipeline: Amplification of reference gene primers was used by the study to estimate nucleated cell counts. Clones were sequenced by immunoSEQ multiplex PCR, and TCRdb holds only the in-frame ones, with some missing. D and trimming come from the DNA, and the V and J calls and clone size come from that table. The table records about 160,000 clones, approximately 83% of them present only once.

The genes are TRBV18 and TRBJ1-1, with D possibly being TRBD1 (5 bases). The source of this sequence is a woman of 80 years or more with active or convalescent COVID-19. The sample was peripheral blood. The CDR3 reads CASSPIPPGETEAFF. The DNA of the CDR3 is TGTGCCAGCTCACCCATACCGCCGGGGGAGACTGAAGCTTTCTTT.